These T cell receptor beta chains were read from a single sample in a study of blood T cell repertoires in COVID-19. The assay was immunoSEQ multiplex PCR, and TCRdb's table has in-frame clones only and misses some. The sample lists about 160,000 clones, around 84% occurring once. Input material: peripheral blood. The source of these receptors is a man in his forties or fifties with acute or convalescent COVID-19. CDR3s include the opening cysteine and the closing phenylalanine or tryptophan. Each record gives: D gene, clone size, CDR3 length, V gene, J gene, CDR3 DNA, CDR3 protein. D genes are given only for firm matches. Size tells how often a clone was seen (once, few, many) or the class of an expanded clone, and some rows leave it out.

d_call: TRBD1; clone_size: -; cdr3_length: 15; v_call: TRBV14; j_call: TRBJ2-5; cdr3_nt: TGTGCCAGCAGCCAAGGGCAGGGGGCGCGGGAGACCCAGTACTTC; cdr3_aa: CASSQGQGARETQYF
d_call: TRBD1; clone_size: -; cdr3_length: 16; v_call: TRBV28; j_call: TRBJ2-7; cdr3_nt: TGTGCCAGCAGTCCAGCAAGAGGGGGCCCCTCCTACGAGCAGTACTTC; cdr3_aa: CASSPARGGPSYEQYF
d_call: -; clone_size: -; cdr3_length: 16; v_call: TRBV18; j_call: TRBJ2-2; cdr3_nt: TGTGCCAGCTCACCACCCTTCGGACAGAACACCGGGGAGCTGTTTTTT; cdr3_aa: CASSPPFGQNTGELFF
d_call: TRBD1; clone_size: -; cdr3_length: 15; v_call: TRBV5-6; j_call: TRBJ2-3; cdr3_nt: TGTGCCAGCAGCTTGGGACAGGGTCGGACAGATACGCAGTATTTT; cdr3_aa: CASSLGQGRTDTQYF
d_call: -; clone_size: -; cdr3_length: 17; v_call: TRBV10-2; j_call: TRBJ1-1; cdr3_nt: TGCGCCAGCAGCGACCCGGGACACCTTGGCGGGAACACTGAAGCTTTCTTT; cdr3_aa: CASSDPGHLGGNTEAFF
d_call: -; clone_size: -; cdr3_length: 13; v_call: TRBV18; j_call: TRBJ1-1; cdr3_nt: TGTGCCAGCTCACCTGGACAGAGATCTGAAGCTTTCTTT; cdr3_aa: CASSPGQRSEAFF
d_call: TRBD1; clone_size: -; cdr3_length: 15; v_call: TRBV6-5; j_call: TRBJ2-2; cdr3_nt: TGTGCCAGCCGTCATGGGACAGTTAACACCGGGGAGCTGTTTTTT; cdr3_aa: CASRHGTVNTGELFF
d_call: TRBD2; clone_size: once; cdr3_length: 14; v_call: TRBV7-9; j_call: TRBJ2-3; cdr3_nt: TGTGCCAGCAGCTTCGCGGGGGGCACAGATACGCAGTATTTT; cdr3_aa: CASSFAGGTDTQYF
d_call: -; clone_size: -; cdr3_length: 14; v_call: TRBV6-5; j_call: TRBJ1-2; cdr3_nt: TGTGCCAGCAGATCCCCGGGGGTGTTATATGGCTACACCTTC; cdr3_aa: CASRSPGVLYGYTF
d_call: TRBD1; clone_size: -; cdr3_length: 13; v_call: TRBV12-3/TRBV12-4; j_call: TRBJ1-1; cdr3_nt: TGTGCCAGCAGTTTGACAGGGGTCACTGAAGCTTTCTTT; cdr3_aa: CASSLTGVTEAFF
d_call: TRBD2; clone_size: -; cdr3_length: 17; v_call: TRBV5-4; j_call: TRBJ2-1; cdr3_nt: TGTGCCAGCAGCGACATTAGGGGGACTAGCGTCTACAATGAGCAGTTCTTC; cdr3_aa: CASSDIRGTSVYNEQFF
d_call: -; clone_size: -; cdr3_length: 14; v_call: TRBV29-1; j_call: TRBJ2-1; cdr3_nt: TGCAGCCTTTTTAGCCCGGGACATAGCAATGAGCAGTTCTTC; cdr3_aa: CSLFSPGHSNEQFF
d_call: TRBD1; clone_size: once; cdr3_length: 14; v_call: TRBV10-3; j_call: TRBJ2-2; cdr3_nt: TGTGCCGCGGGGCAGGGACAGGCTCCCGGGGAGCTGTTTTTT; cdr3_aa: CAAGQGQAPGELFF
d_call: -; clone_size: -; cdr3_length: 11; v_call: TRBV7-9; j_call: TRBJ1-1; cdr3_nt: TGTGCCCCACTCACCCTGACTGAAGCTTTCTTT; cdr3_aa: CAPLTLTEAFF
d_call: TRBD1; clone_size: -; cdr3_length: 14; v_call: TRBV6-6; j_call: TRBJ1-2; cdr3_nt: TGTGCCAGCAGAGGGTGGACAGGGGGATACGGCTACACCTTC; cdr3_aa: CASRGWTGGYGYTF
d_call: -; clone_size: -; cdr3_length: 14; v_call: TRBV6-5; j_call: TRBJ1-1; cdr3_nt: TGTGCCAGCAGAGACATCAACAGGAACACTGAAGCTTTCTTT; cdr3_aa: CASRDINRNTEAFF
d_call: -; clone_size: -; cdr3_length: 14; v_call: TRBV11-1; j_call: TRBJ2-5; cdr3_nt: TGTGCCAGCAGCTTATTTGGGGGGAAAGAGACCCAGTACTTC; cdr3_aa: CASSLFGGKETQYF
d_call: TRBD2; clone_size: -; cdr3_length: 14; v_call: TRBV15; j_call: TRBJ2-5; cdr3_nt: TGTGCCACCAGTCCGGGGACTATCCAAGAGACCCAGTACTTC; cdr3_aa: CATSPGTIQETQYF
d_call: TRBD1; clone_size: -; cdr3_length: 14; v_call: TRBV9; j_call: TRBJ1-6; cdr3_nt: TGTGCCAGCAGCGTAGGCCGACAGGGTACACCCCTCCACTTT; cdr3_aa: CASSVGRQGTPLHF
d_call: -; clone_size: -; cdr3_length: 13; v_call: TRBV24-1; j_call: TRBJ2-7; cdr3_nt: TGTGCCACCAGTGATCCCGGGAACACTGAGCAGTACTTC; cdr3_aa: CATSDPGNTEQYF
d_call: -; clone_size: few; cdr3_length: 18; v_call: TRBV21-1; j_call: TRBJ2-5; cdr3_nt: TGTGCCAGCGAAACCCCGGGACTAGCGGGGGGGTGGCAAGAGACCCAGTACTTC; cdr3_aa: CASETPGLAGGWQETQYF
d_call: TRBD2; clone_size: -; cdr3_length: 18; v_call: TRBV7-8; j_call: TRBJ2-4; cdr3_nt: TGTGCCAGCAGCCCCAGGGTAGCGGGGGGTTCGGCCAAAAACATTCAGTACTTC; cdr3_aa: CASSPRVAGGSAKNIQYF
d_call: TRBD2; clone_size: -; cdr3_length: 17; v_call: TRBV4-1; j_call: TRBJ2-3; cdr3_nt: TGCGCCAGCAGCCAAGGCACACTAGCGGGGATCACAGATACGCAGTATTTT; cdr3_aa: CASSQGTLAGITDTQYF
d_call: TRBD1; clone_size: -; cdr3_length: 14; v_call: TRBV19; j_call: TRBJ2-2; cdr3_nt: TGTGCCAGTTCCGGGACAGGGTTCGTCGGGGAGCTGTTTTTT; cdr3_aa: CASSGTGFVGELFF